The sequence of this T cell receptor (beta chain) was determined in a study of T-cell reconstitution after alpha-beta-depleted transplantation in children (dated by TCRdb to the mid-2010s). Study-level background: Using TCR repertoire profiling, the study followed T-cell immune reconstitution in a quantitative way in children after TCRalphabeta/CD19-depleted allogeneic hematopoietic cell transplantation. Findings and caveats that apply to the study as a whole: The frequencies of hyperexpanded clones fell over the following months, and after one year, T-cell counts and TCRbeta diversity were mostly attributed to newly produced T cells. In some patients, the high TCRbeta diversity seen at day 60 was put down to recipient T cells and intrathymic progenitors that had survived conditioning. Apparently early alphabetaT-cell count recovery about two months after transplant reportedly relied on only several hundred rapidly expanded clones derived from non-depleted graft cells.

Measured from the cysteine to the phenylalanine, the CDR3 is 12 residues long. Only the CDR3 region is kept as DNA, spanning 36 bases read in frame from base 1. Trimming takes 4 bases from V and 8 bases from J, and the germline ends sit 12 bases apart. According to the germline V gene, CDR1 reads SGDLS and CDR2 reads YYNGEE. Reading the label with the study, this specimen's time point is: day 60 (about 2 months) after transplantation. The treatment or condition tag for this specimen amounts to: allogeneic hematopoietic cell transplantation with graft depleted of TCRalphabeta T cells and CD19 B cells. The transplant recipients were children given TCRalphabeta/CD19-depleted allogeneic hematopoietic cell grafts. The protocol used for the library was PCR. Sequencing relied on an Illumina HiSeq 2500. To normalize quantification of the TCRbeta repertoire, the TCR libraries were built with molecular barcoding that relied on unique molecular identifiers. Through fastp at Q25 and MiXCR, TCRdb rebuilt clones from the public reads, retaining in-frame beta chains. Each CDR3 protein gets just one entry, which takes the most common genes and DNA from the rows behind it. This sample is represented by about 32,000 distinct CDR3 sequences; more than 6% of them were singletons. Jointly, the top ten make up about 27% of the sample.

This clonotype was counted ten times or more. Its specific antigen is unknown. Within one base of it there is no much larger clone, and no base qualities were kept. The chain is encoded by TRBV9 joined to TRBJ1-1, and the D gene may be TRBD1, 5 bases matching. This TCR was sampled from a child younger than two who had a stem cell transplant for acute myeloid leukemia, so the T cells may come from the graft donor. The starting material was peripheral blood, obtained 60 days after TCRalphabeta/CD19-depleted stem cell transplant. CDR3 sequence: CASSPTGYEAFF. At the DNA level, the sequence is TGTGCCAGCAGCCCAACAGGTTACGAAGCTTTCTTT.